These 32 T cell receptor beta chains originate from one sample sequenced in a study of CD8 T cells in Susac syndrome. When the RNA was reverse transcribed, random hexamers were used with an input of about 0.45 to 1 ug. TCRdb ran MiXCR on the immunoSEQ multiplex PCR reads and lists one entry per CDR3 protein. The table lists 78,000 or so distinct CDR3 sequences, about 94% of them singletons, with around 0.4% in the top ten. Sequences were obtained from CD8+ T cells from PBMCs. The receptors come from a human donor with multiple sclerosis.

CDR3 nucleotide sequence: TGTGCCAGTAGTATGACAGGTGGCTCTGAAGCTTTCTTT. It encodes CASSMTGGSEAFF. The rearrangement links TRBV19 to TRBJ1-1, with D tentatively TRBD1 (6 bases). V was cut by 3 bases and J by 6 bases, with 11 bases left in between. The CDR3 runs to 13 residues. Germline CDR1 reads LNHDA; CDR2 reads SQIVND (reference sequence).

V gene TRBV13 combines with J gene TRBJ2-7; TRBD2 aligns across 8 bases. V was clipped by 3 bases and J by 5 bases; unmatched bases: 9. The CDR3 has 15 residues. Looked up from germline, CDR1 is PRHDT and CDR2 is FYEKMQ (reference sequence). The CDR3, as DNA: TGTGCCAGCAGCTTCCCCTCGGGAGGGAAGAACGAGCAGTACTTC. Encoded protein: CASSFPSGGKNEQYF.

The chain couples TRBV4-1 to TRBJ1-5; tentative D call: TRBD1 (5 bases). This CDR3 spans 15 amino acids. Deletions cut 4 bases from V and 0 bases from J, with 10 bases between. Germline lookup yields CDR1 MGHRA and CDR2 YSYEKL. For the CDR3, the DNA is TGCGCCAGCAGCCCCCAGGGCGATAGCAATCAGCCCCAGCATTTT. Translated: CASSPQGDSNQPQHF.

The rearrangement links TRBV7-6 to TRBJ2-7; D call uncertain. The V end lost 3 bases, the J end lost 3 bases, and 9 bases lay between the germline ends. The germline V gene encodes CDR1 SGHVS and CDR2 FNYEAQ. The CDR3 consists of 13 residues. The CDR3 reads CASSFDNNYEQYF. CDR3 sequence (DNA): TGTGCCAGCAGCTTCGATAATAACTACGAGCAGTACTTC.

The V and J genes are TRBV4-3 and TRBJ2-5; 8 positions agree with TRBD2. V was clipped by 0 bases and J by 2 bases; unmatched bases: 11. Germline CDR1 is LGHNA and CDR2 is YSLEER. CDR3 size: 18 residues. This chain's CDR3 is CASSQEIYAGGRQETQYF. The DNA for the CDR3 is TGCGCCAGCAGCCAAGAAATCTACGCGGGGGGCCGGCAAGAGACCCAGTACTTC.

J is TRBJ1-1 and V is TRBV27, with a tentative D call TRBD1 (6 bases). CDR3 length equals 15 residues. Germline V gene data show CDR1 as MNHEY and CDR2 as SMNVEV (reference sequence). Trimming took off 5 bases at V and 4 bases at J, with 17 bases between the two ends. CDR3 region: CASSVLGGSGTEAFF. The CDR3, as DNA: TGTGCCAGCAGTGTTTTAGGGGGATCGGGCACTGAAGCTTTCTTT.

The chain is built from TRBV12-3 or TRBV12-4 and TRBJ2-7; 7 bases map to TRBD1. J lost 6 bases, V lost 7 bases, and 6 bases had no gene match. This CDR3 is 12 amino acids long. The DNA of the CDR3 is TGTGCCAGCAAGACACAGGGGTTCGAGCAGTACTTC. This codes for CASKTQGFEQYF.

The chain links TRBV29-1 to TRBJ2-7, with unresolved D. Germline V lookup: CDR1 SQVTM, CDR2 ANQGSEA. Trimming removed 2 bases at V and 0 bases at J, with 8 bases between. This CDR3 region has 13 residues. This CDR3 reads CSVEQGSSYEQYF. The CDR3 DNA is TGCAGCGTTGAACAAGGATCCTCCTACGAGCAGTACTTC.

The genes are TRBV5-6 and TRBJ1-1; unclear D gene. The CDR3 totals 13 residues. Germline CDR1 reads SGHDT; CDR2 reads YYEEEE. V was clipped by 4 bases and J by 7 bases, with 14 bases between them. CDR3 nucleotide sequence: TGTGCCAGCAGCCCGGAGGTATCGGATGAAGCTTTCTTT. This codes for CASSPEVSDEAFF.

The chain employs TRBV14 and TRBJ1-1; no definite D call. The germline CDR1 and CDR2 sequences are SGHDN and FVKESK. Trimming pared 4 bases from V and 3 bases from J, leaving 15 bases between. This CDR3 has 15 amino acids. The CDR3 nucleotides are TGTGCCAGCAGCCCGCGATTTAACTTAGACACTGAAGCTTTCTTT. Translation gives CASSPRFNLDTEAFF.

This chain connects TRBV13 to TRBJ1-4, with TRBD1 identical over 8 bases. CDR1 is PRHDT and CDR2 is FYEKMQ in the germline V gene (reference sequence). The CDR3 is made up of 15 amino acids. J was trimmed by 8 bases and V by 8 bases; bases with no gene match: 13. CDR3 sequence: CASGQGDATWEKLFF. The CDR3 nucleotides read TGTGCCAGCGGACAGGGCGATGCGACTTGGGAAAAACTGTTTTTT.

This rearrangement joins TRBV27 to TRBJ2-1, with 8 nucleotides matching TRBD1. The CDR3 is made up of 16 amino acids. The V and J ends lost 2 bases and 8 bases, in that order; junction bases with no gene match: 11. Germline CDR1 MNHEY, CDR2 SMNVEV (reference sequence). The CDR3 DNA reads as TGTGCCAGCAGTTTACAAGGCAGGGGGCGTGTGGATGAGCAGTTCTTC. Amino acid sequence: CASSLQGRGRVDEQFF.

This clonotype came up once. This sequence joins TRBV27 and TRBJ1-2, with D maybe TRBD1 (5 bases). The length of the CDR3 is 15 residues. Germline assignment: CDR1 MNHEY and CDR2 SMNVEV (reference sequence). Trimming left V 10 bases short and J 8 bases short, with 26 bases between. CDR3 in DNA: TGTGCCACCAGGCGGGACTTTCCACTTTCATGGGGCTACACCTTC. It codes for CATRRDFPLSWGYTF.

V is TRBV4-3 and J is TRBJ1-1, with unresolved D. CDR1 LGHNA and CDR2 YSLEER come from the germline V gene. V was pared by 0 bases and J by 5 bases, with 10 bases between. The CDR3 is made up of 14 amino acids. CDR3 DNA: TGCGCCAGCAGCCAAGATCTGGAGGAGACTGAAGCTTTCTTT. Amino acid sequence: CASSQDLEETEAFF.

The chain recombines TRBV27 with TRBJ2-7; 9 positions agree with TRBD2. Trimming at V came to 5 bases and at J to 4 bases, leaving 12 bases not matched to a gene. The CDR3 contains 16 residues. From germline, CDR1 is MNHEY and CDR2 SMNVEV (reference sequence). CDR3 DNA sequence: TGTGCCAGCAGTGTAACTCGACTAGCGGAAACGTACGAGCAGTACTTC. Translation gives CASSVTRLAETYEQYF.

The genes are TRBV29-1 and TRBJ2-7, with D possibly called TRBD1 or TRBD2 (5 bases each). CDR1 and CDR2 (germline): SQVTM, ANQGSEA. The CDR3 covers 11 residues. V lost 7 bases and J lost 5, with 12 bases in between. The CDR3 region is CSAVGEHEQYF. The CDR3 DNA reads as TGCAGCGCCGTGGGGGAGCACGAGCAGTACTTC.

This chain uses TRBV3-1 with TRBJ2-3, with 9 nucleotides matching TRBD2. CDR1 is LGHDT, CDR2 YNNKEL, per germline (reference sequence). The CDR3 loop spans 17 amino acids. Trimming at V came to 0 bases and at J to 0 bases, leaving 4 bases not matched to a gene. Written as DNA, the CDR3 is TGTGCCAGCAGCCAAGATAAGCGGGAGGAGAGCACAGATACGCAGTATTTT. It translates to CASSQDKREESTDTQYF.

This chain joins TRBV4-1 and TRBJ2-2; D is possibly TRBD2 (6 bases). Germline values: CDR1 MGHRA, CDR2 YSYEKL. The CDR3 runs to 12 residues. V was trimmed by 11 bases and J by 4 bases, leaving 11 bases between them. CDR3: CAGGTVTGELFF. The CDR3 DNA sequence: TGCGCCGGAGGGACTGTCACCGGGGAGCTGTTTTTT.

This chain uses TRBV7-9 with TRBJ2-4; D may be TRBD2 (6 bases). CDR1 is SEHNR, CDR2 FQNEAQ, per germline (reference sequence). The CDR3 totals 14 residues. The V and J ends lost 4 bases and 6 bases respectively, with 13 bases between them. DNA for the CDR3: TGTGCCAGCAGCTCCGGGCCGGAGGGAAACATTCAGTACTTC. Translating it yields CASSSGPEGNIQYF. Together with reference TRBV7-9 and TRBJ2-4, the CDR3 gives the full variable domain: DTGVSQNPRHKITKRGQNVTFRCDPISEHNRLYWYRQTLGQGPEFLTYFQNEAQLEKSRLLSDRFSAERPKGSFSTLEIQRTEQGDSAMYLCASSSGPEGNIQYFGAGTRLSVL.

The genes are TRBV6-5 and TRBJ1-1, with no clear D. Per germline, CDR1 MNHEY and CDR2 SVGAGI. This CDR3 region has 14 residues. Trimming pared 0 bases from V and 6 bases from J, leaving 11 bases between. As DNA, the CDR3 is TGTGCCAGCAGTTACTCTTCGTCTGGGGCTGAAGCTTTCTTT. This codes for CASSYSSSGAEAFF.

V gene TRBV7-9 combines with J gene TRBJ1-1, with 7 nucleotides matching TRBD1. This CDR3 is built from 14 residues. The J segment lost 0 bases and the V segment lost 3 bases, leaving 1 base of the junction unmatched. Germline assignment: CDR1 SEHNR and CDR2 FQNEAQ (reference sequence). CDR3 region: CASSFGTVNTEAFF. The CDR3, as DNA: TGTGCCAGCAGCTTTGGGACAGTGAACACTGAAGCTTTCTTT.

The chain couples TRBV27 to TRBJ2-7; TRBD2 aligns across 14 bases. Germline V gene data show CDR1 as MNHEY and CDR2 as SMNVEV (reference sequence). This CDR3 has 15 residues. V gave up 5 bases and J gave up 6 bases; unmatched junction bases: 6. The CDR3 here is CASSHGTSGSSEQYF. The CDR3 DNA reads TGTGCCAGCAGTCACGGGACTAGCGGGAGTAGCGAGCAGTACTTC.

The chain joins TRBV7-6 to TRBJ2-2, with D unresolved. V shed 0 bases and J shed 3 bases, with 5 bases lying between them. Germline loops: CDR1 SGHVS, CDR2 FNYEAQ. The CDR3 runs to 14 residues. Here the CDR3 reads CASSLAVDTGELFF. The CDR3, as DNA: TGTGCCAGCAGCTTAGCGGTGGACACCGGGGAGCTGTTTTTT.

This chain uses TRBV29-1 with TRBJ1-2, with 9 bases identical to TRBD1. The CDR3 runs to 14 residues. The germline V gene has CDR1 SQVTM and CDR2 ANQGSEA. After removal of 6 bases from V and 3 bases from J, the junction contained 8 bases not matched to a gene. The CDR3 loop reads CSVAIRDRDYGYTF. The CDR3 nucleotides read TGCAGCGTAGCCATCCGGGACAGGGACTATGGCTACACCTTC.

The gene calls are TRBV20-1 and TRBJ1-1; D remains unclear. V lost 1 base and J lost 4, with 25 bases in between. The germline V gene encodes CDR1 DFQATT and CDR2 SNEGSKA (reference sequence). CDR3 size: 18 residues. The CDR3 DNA reads TGCAGTGCTAGAGGGGAACAATCAATCTCCTGGGAGGGCACTGAAGCTTTCTTT. Translated, it gives CSARGEQSISWEGTEAFF.

The J gene is TRBJ1-1, the V gene TRBV27, with 7 positions matching TRBD1. There are 15 residues in the CDR3. The germline CDR1 and CDR2 sequences are MNHEY and SMNVEV (reference sequence). Trimming at V came to 6 bases and at J to 4 bases, leaving 11 bases not matched to a gene. CDR3 protein: CASRRDRGYSTEAFF. The DNA for the CDR3 is TGTGCCAGCAGACGGGACAGAGGCTACAGCACTGAAGCTTTCTTT.

CDR3 nucleotides: TGCGCCAGCAGCCAAGATATGGCGGGTTACTCCTACGAGCAGTACTTC. The encoded protein is CASSQDMAGYSYEQYF. This rearrangement joins TRBV4-3 to TRBJ2-7; possibly TRBD2 for D (5 bases). The CDR3 extends over 16 amino acids. From germline, CDR1 is LGHNA and CDR2 YSLEER. The ends were cut back, 0 bases at V and 0 bases at J, with 12 bases in the middle.

This chain connects TRBV3-1 to TRBJ1-2; D is ambiguous. This CDR3 has 14 residues. Trimming cost V 1 base and J 5 bases, with 11 bases left between them. Per germline, CDR1 LGHDT and CDR2 YNNKEL (reference sequence). The CDR3 coding sequence is TGTGCCAGCAGCCAAGGACGGAGGGTGTATGGCTACACCTTC. It encodes CASSQGRRVYGYTF. The full variable domain, in which reference TRBV3-1 and TRBJ1-2 provide the parts outside the CDR3, is DTAVSQTPKYLVTQMGNDKSIKCEQNLGHDTMYWYKQDSKKFLKIMFSYNNKELIINETVPNRFSPKSPDKAHLNLHINSLELGDSAVYFCASSQGRRVYGYTFGSGTRLTVV.

A word on this clonotype: Relative to the germline gene, one junction end is altered; a read error may explain this. The rearrangement uses TRBV27 and TRBJ2-3, with TRBD1 matching 8 bases. CDR1 is MNHEY, CDR2 SMNVEV, per germline (reference sequence). The CDR3 loop spans 13 amino acids. The CDR3, as DNA: TGTGCCAGCGGTCCTCAGGGGGCAGATGCGCAGTATTTT. This translates into CASGPQGADAQYF.

The chain employs TRBV9 and TRBJ1-2; D might be TRBD1 (6 bases). Trimming cost V 0 bases and J 4 bases, with 10 bases left between them. CDR1 and CDR2 (germline): SGDLS, YYNGEE. The CDR3 runs 14 residues. Here the CDR3 DNA reads TGTGCCAGCAGCGTAGCTACAGGGAGCTATGGCTACACCTTC. Amino acids: CASSVATGSYGYTF.

The rearrangement uses TRBV2 and TRBJ2-5; no reliable D call. The CDR3 spans 14 residues. Deletions cut 1 base from V and 4 bases from J, with 10 bases between. The germline V gene encodes CDR1 SNHLY and CDR2 FYNNEI. CDR3 bases: TGTGCCAGCAGTGAAGGGGTAGGAAGAGAGACCCAGTACTTC. It codes for CASSEGVGRETQYF. The full variable domain, completed using reference TRBV2 and TRBJ2-5, is EPEVTQTPSHQVTQMGQEVILRCVPISNHLYFYWYRQILGQKVEFLVSFYNNEISEKSEIFDDQFSVERPDGSNFTLKIRSTKLEDSAMYFCASSEGVGRETQYFGPGTRLLVL.

The chain is built from TRBV13 and TRBJ2-1, with TRBD2 identical over 11 bases. The CDR3 is 15 amino acids. Trimming at V came to 0 bases and at J to 7 bases, leaving 2 bases not matched to a gene. Germline V gene lookup returns CDR1 PRHDT and CDR2 FYEKMQ (reference sequence). Here the CDR3 DNA reads TGTGCCAGCAGCTTAGGGCTAGCGGGAGGAAATGAGCAGTTCTTC. This gives the protein CASSLGLAGGNEQFF.